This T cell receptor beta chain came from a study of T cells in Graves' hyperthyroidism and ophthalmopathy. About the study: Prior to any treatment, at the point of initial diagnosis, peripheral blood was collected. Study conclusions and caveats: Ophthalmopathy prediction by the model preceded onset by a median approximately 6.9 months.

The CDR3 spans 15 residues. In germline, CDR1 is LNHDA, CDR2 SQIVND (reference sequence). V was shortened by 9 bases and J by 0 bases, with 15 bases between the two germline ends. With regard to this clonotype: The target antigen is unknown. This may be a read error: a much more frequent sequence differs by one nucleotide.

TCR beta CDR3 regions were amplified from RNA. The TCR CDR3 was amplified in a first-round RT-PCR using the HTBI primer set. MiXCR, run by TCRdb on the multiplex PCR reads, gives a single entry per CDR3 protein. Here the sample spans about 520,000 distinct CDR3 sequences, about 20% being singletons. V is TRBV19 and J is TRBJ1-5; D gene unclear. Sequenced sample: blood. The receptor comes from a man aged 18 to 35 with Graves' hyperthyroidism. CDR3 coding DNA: TGTGCCAGCAGGCAGTGGGAATATAGCAATCAGCCCCAGCATTTT. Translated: CASRQWEYSNQPQHF.